The present T cell receptor beta chain was sequenced within a study of blood T cell repertoires in COVID-19. For the study at large: COVID-19 samples, acute and convalescent, were from the United States, Italy and Spain. PBMCs, B-cell-depleted T cells, or T cells provided the cDNA or gDNA that made up the material.

Sequencing used immunoSEQ multiplex PCR; TCRdb keeps in-frame clones, though not all of them. The table has about 250,000 clones, 80% to 85% seen once. Germline V CDR1 and CDR2: LNHDA, SQIVND (reference sequence). The CDR3 sequence is 13 residues long. The junction had 1 base not matched to a gene; V was cut back by 4 bases and J by 4 bases. V usage is TRBV19 and J usage is TRBJ1-5, with 7 bases lining up with TRBD1. This sequence originates from a man in his forties or fifties with active or convalescent COVID-19. The sequencing sample was made of peripheral blood. The CDR3 is CASSKGANQPQHF. Written as DNA, the CDR3 is TGTGCCAGTAGTAAGGGGGCAAATCAGCCCCAGCATTTT. Complete variable domain (other parts from reference TRBV19 and TRBJ1-5): DGGITQSPKYLFRKEGQNVTLSCEQNLNHDAMYWYRQDPGQGLRLIYYSQIVNDFQKGDIAEGYSVSREKKESFPLTVTSAQKNPTAFYLCASSKGANQPQHFGDGTRLSIL.